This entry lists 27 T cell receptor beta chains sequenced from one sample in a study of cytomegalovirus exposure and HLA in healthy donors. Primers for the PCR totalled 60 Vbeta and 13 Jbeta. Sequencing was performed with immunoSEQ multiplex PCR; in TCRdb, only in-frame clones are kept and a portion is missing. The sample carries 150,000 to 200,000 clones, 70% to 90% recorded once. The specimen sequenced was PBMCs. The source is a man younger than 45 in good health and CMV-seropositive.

The chain's CDR3 is CASSLGGGLASTDTQYF. CDR3 nucleotides: TGCGCCAGCAGCTTGGGGGGGGGACTAGCGAGCACAGATACGCAGTATTTT. J is TRBJ2-3 and V is TRBV5-1; 10 bases map to TRBD2. The V gene end was trimmed by 0 bases and the J gene end by 0 bases; junction bases not matched to a gene: 4. The germline V gene encodes CDR1 SGHRS and CDR2 YFSETQ. The CDR3 runs 17 residues.

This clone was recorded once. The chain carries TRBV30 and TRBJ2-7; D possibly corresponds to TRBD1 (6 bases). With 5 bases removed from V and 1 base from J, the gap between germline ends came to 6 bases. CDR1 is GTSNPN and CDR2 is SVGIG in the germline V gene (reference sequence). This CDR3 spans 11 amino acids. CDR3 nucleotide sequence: TGTGCCTGGGACAGGTCCTACGAGCAGTACTTC. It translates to CAWDRSYEQYF.

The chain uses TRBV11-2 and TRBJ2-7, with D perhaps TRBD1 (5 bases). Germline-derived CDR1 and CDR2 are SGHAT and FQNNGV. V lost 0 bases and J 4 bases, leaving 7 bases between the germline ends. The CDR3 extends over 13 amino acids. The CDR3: CASSLDRQYEQYF. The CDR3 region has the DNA TGTGCCAGCAGCTTAGATCGACAGTACGAGCAGTACTTC.

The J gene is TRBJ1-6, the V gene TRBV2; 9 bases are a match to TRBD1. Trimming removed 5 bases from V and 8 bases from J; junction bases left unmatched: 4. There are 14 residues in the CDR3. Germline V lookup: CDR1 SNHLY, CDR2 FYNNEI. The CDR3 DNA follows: TGTGCCAGCAGTCCACAGGGGGCCGATTCACCCCTCCACTTT. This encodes CASSPQGADSPLHF.

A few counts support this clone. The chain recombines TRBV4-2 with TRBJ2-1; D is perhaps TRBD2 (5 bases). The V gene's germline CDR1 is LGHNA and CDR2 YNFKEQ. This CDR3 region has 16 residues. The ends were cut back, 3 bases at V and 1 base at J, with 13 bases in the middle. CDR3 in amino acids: CASSQQAVKSYNEQFF. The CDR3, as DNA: TGTGCCAGCAGCCAGCAAGCGGTAAAATCCTACAATGAGCAGTTCTTC.

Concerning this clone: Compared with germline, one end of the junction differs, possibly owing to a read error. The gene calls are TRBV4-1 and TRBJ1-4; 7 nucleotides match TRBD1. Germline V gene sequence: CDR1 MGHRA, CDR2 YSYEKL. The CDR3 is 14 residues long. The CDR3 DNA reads TGCGCCAGCACCCAAACAGGGGCTAATGAAAAACTGTTTTTT. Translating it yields CASTQTGANEKLFF.

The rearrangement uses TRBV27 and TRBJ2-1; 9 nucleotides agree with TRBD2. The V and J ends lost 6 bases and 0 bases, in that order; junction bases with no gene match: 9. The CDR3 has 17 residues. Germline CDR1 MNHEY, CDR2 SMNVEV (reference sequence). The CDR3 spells CASRSAGGALSYNEQFF. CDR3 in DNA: TGTGCCAGCAGGAGCGCGGGGGGGGCCCTCTCCTACAATGAGCAGTTCTTC.

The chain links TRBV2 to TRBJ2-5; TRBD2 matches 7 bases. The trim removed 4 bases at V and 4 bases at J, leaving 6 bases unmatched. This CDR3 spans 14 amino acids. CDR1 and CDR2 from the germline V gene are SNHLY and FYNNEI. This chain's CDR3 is CASSVGLDGETQYF. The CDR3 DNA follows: TGTGCCAGCAGTGTCGGACTAGATGGAGAGACCCAGTACTTC.

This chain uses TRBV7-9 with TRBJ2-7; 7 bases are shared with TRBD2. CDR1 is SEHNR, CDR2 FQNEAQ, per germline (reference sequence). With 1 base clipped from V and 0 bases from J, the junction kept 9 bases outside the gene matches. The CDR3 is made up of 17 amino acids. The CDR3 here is CASSLGGGSLSSYEQYV. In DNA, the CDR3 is TGTGCCAGCAGCTTAGGGGGGGGTAGCCTAAGCTCCTACGAGCAGTACGTC.

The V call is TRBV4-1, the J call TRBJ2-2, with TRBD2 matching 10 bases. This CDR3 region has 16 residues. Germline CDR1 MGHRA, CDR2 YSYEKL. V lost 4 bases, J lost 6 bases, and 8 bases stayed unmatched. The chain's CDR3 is CASSPRLAGVPGELFF. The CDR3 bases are TGCGCCAGCAGCCCAAGGCTAGCGGGAGTCCCCGGGGAGCTGTTTTTT.

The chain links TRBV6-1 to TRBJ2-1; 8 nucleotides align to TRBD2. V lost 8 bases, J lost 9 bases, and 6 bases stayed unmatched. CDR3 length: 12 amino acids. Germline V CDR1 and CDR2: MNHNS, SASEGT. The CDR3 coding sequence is TGTGCCAGCGCCAGCGGGAGTGCTGAGCAGTTCTTC. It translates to CASASGSAEQFF.

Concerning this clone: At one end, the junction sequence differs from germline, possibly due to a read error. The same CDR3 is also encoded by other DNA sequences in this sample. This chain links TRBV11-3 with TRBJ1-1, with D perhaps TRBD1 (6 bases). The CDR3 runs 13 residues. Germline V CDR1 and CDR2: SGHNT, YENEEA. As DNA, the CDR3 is TGTGCCAGCAGCTTAGTGGGGGACACTGAGGCTTTCTTT. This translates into CASSLVGDTEAFF.

The CDR3: CASSLSRGQVTEAFF. The DNA of the CDR3 is TGCGCCAGCAGCTTGAGCAGGGGGCAAGTTACTGAAGCTTTCTTT. This chain connects TRBV5-1 to TRBJ1-1, with 8 bases that match TRBD1. Germline V gene data show CDR1 as SGHRS and CDR2 as YFSETQ. The ends lost 1 base at V and 5 bases at J; junction bases unmatched: 7. The CDR3 totals 15 residues.

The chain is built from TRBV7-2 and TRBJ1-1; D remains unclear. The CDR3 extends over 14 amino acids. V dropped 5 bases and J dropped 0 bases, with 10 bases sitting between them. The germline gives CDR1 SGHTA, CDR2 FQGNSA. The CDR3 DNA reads TGTGCCAGCAGCCTCCATACACTGAACACTGAAGCTTTCTTT. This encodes CASSLHTLNTEAFF.

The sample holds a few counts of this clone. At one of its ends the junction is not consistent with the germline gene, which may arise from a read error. The CDR3 nucleotides are TGTGCCAGCAGTGAACGAGGGTTTAGCCATCAGCCCCAGCATTTT. This gives the protein CASSERGFSHQPQHF. This sequence joins TRBV6-1 and TRBJ1-5; no reliable D call. Germline V lookup: CDR1 MNHNS, CDR2 SASEGT. The CDR3 covers 15 residues.

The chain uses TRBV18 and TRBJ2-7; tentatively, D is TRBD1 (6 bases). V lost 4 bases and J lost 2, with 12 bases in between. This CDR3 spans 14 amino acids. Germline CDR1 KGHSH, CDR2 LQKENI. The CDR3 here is CASSLQGSPYEQYF. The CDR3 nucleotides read TGTGCCAGCTCACTTCAGGGGTCCCCCTACGAGCAGTACTTC.

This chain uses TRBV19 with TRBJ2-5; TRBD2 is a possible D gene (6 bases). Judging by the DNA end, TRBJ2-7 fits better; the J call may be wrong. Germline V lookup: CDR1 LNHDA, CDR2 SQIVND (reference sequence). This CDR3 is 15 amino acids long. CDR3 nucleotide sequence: TGTGCCAGTAGTATAGATGGGCGACTAGCCTACGAGCAGTACTTC. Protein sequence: CASSIDGRLAYEQYF.

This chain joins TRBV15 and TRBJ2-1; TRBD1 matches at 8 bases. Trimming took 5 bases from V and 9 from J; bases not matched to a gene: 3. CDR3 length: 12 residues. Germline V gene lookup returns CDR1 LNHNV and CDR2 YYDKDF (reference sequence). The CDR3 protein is CATSRDRFEQFF. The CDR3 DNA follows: TGTGCCACCAGCCGGGACAGGTTTGAGCAGTTCTTC.

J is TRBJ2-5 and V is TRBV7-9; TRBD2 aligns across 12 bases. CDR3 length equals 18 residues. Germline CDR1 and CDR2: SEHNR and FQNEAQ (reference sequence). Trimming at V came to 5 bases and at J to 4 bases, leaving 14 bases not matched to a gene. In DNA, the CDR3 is TGTGCCAGCAGCGAACTAAACGGACTAGCGGGATTGGGAGAGACCCAGTACTTC. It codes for CASSELNGLAGLGETQYF.

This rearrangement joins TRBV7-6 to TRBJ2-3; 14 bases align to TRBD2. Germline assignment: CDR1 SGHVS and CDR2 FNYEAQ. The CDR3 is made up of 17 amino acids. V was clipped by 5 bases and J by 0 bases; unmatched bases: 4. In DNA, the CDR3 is TGTGCCAGCAGCCCAGGGACTAGCGGGAGAAGCACAGATACGCAGTATTTT. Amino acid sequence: CASSPGTSGRSTDTQYF.

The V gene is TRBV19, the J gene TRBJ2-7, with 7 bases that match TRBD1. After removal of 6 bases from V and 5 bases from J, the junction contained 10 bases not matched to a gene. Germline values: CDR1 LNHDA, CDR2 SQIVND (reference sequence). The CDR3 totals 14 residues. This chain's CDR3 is CASRRTGSGDEQYF. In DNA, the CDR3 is TGTGCCAGTAGAAGGACAGGCTCTGGCGACGAGCAGTACTTC.

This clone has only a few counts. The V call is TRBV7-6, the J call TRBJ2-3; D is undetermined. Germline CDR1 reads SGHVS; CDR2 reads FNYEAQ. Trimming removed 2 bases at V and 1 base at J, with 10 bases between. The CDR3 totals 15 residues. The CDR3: CASSLSTPRTDTQYF. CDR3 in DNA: TGTGCCAGCAGCTTATCTACTCCACGCACAGATACGCAGTATTTT. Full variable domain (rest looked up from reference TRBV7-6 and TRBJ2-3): GAGVSQSPRYKVTKRGQDVALRCDPISGHVSLYWYRQALGQGPEFLTYFNYEAQQDKSGLPNDRFSAERPEGSISTLTIQRTEQRDSAMYRCASSLSTPRTDTQYFGPGTRLTVL.

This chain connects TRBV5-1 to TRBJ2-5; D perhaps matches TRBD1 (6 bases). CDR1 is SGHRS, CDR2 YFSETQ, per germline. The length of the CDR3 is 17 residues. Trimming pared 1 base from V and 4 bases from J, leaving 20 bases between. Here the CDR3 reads CASSLRSSQGSSETQYF. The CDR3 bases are TGCGCCAGCAGCTTGAGGAGCAGTCAGGGGTCCTCAGAGACCCAGTACTTC.

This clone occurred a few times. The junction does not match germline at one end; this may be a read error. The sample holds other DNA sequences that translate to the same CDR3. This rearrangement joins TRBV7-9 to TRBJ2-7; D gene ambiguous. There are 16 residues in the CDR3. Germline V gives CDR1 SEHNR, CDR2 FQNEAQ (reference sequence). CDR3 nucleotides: TGTGCCAGCAGTTTAGAATACAGTGGGCAGCCATACGAGCAGTACTTC. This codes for CASSLEYSGQPYEQYF.

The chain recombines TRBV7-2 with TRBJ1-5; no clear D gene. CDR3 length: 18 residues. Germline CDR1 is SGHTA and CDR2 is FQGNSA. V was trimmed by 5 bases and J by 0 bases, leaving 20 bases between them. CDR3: CASSARDPIKYSNQPQHF. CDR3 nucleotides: TGTGCCAGCAGCGCCCGGGATCCGATAAAATATAGCAATCAGCCCCAGCATTTT.

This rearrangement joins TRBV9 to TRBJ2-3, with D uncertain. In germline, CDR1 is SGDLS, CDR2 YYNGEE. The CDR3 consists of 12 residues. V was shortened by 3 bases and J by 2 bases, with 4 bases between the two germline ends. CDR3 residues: CASSDNTDTQYF. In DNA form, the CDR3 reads TGTGCCAGCAGCGACAACACAGATACGCAGTATTTT. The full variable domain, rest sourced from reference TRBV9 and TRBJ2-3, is DSGVTQTPKHLITATGQRVTLRCSPRSGDLSVYWYQQSLDQGLQFLIQYYNGEERAKGNILERFSAQQFPDLHSELNLSSLELGDSALYFCASSDNTDTQYFGPGTRLTVL.

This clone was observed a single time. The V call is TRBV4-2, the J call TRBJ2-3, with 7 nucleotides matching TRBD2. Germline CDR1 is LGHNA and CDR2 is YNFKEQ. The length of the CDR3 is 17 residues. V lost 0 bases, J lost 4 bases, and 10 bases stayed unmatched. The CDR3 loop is CASSQDNGGSGSDTQYF. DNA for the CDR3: TGTGCCAGCAGCCAAGATAACGGCGGGAGTGGGTCAGATACGCAGTATTTT.